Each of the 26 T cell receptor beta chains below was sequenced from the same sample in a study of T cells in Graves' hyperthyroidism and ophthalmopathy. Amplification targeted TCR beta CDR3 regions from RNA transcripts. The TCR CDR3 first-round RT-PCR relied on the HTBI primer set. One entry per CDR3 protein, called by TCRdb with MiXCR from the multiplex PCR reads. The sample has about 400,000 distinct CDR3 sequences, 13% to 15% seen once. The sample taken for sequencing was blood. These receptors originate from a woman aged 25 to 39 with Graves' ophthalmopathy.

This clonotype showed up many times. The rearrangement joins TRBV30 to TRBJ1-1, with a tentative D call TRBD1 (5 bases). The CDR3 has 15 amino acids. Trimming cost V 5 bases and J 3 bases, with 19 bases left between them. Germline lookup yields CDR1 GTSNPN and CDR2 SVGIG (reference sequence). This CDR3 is CAWQTVREGDTEAFF. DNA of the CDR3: TGTGCCTGGCAAACGGTCAGGGAAGGAGACACTGAAGCTTTCTTT.

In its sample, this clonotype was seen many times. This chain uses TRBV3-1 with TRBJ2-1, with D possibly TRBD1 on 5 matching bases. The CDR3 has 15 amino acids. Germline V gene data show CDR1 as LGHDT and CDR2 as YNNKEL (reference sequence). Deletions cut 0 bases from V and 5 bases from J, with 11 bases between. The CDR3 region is CASSQDIDSDNEQFF. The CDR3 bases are TGTGCCAGCAGCCAAGATATTGACAGCGACAATGAGCAGTTCTTC.

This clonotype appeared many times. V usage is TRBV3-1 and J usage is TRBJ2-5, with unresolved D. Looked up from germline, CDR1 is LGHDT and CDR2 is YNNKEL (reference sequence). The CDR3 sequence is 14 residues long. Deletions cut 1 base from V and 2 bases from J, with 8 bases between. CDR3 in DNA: TGTGCCAGCAGCCAAGGGCAGATTCAAGAGACCCAGTACTTC. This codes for CASSQGQIQETQYF.

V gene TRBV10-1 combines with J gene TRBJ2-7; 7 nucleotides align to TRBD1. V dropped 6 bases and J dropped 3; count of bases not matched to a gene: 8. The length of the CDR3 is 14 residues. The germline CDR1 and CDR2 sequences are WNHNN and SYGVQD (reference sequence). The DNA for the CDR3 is TGCGCCAGCAGCCCGGGACAGAGGGGCTACGAGCAGTACTTC. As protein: CASSPGQRGYEQYF.

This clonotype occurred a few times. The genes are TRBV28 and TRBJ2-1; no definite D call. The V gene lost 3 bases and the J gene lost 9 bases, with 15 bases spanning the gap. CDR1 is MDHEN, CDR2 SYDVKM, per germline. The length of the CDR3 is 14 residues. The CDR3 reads CASSFRVRSSEQFF. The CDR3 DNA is TGTGCCAGCAGTTTTAGGGTTCGGTCAAGTGAGCAGTTCTTC.

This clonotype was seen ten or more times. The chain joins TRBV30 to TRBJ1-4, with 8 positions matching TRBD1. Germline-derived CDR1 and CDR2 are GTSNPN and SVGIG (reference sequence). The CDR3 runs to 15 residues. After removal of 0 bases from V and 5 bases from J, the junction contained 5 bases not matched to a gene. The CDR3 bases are TGTGCCTGGAGTGTTCAGGGGGCACGGAATGAAAAACTGTTTTTT. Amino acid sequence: CAWSVQGARNEKLFF.

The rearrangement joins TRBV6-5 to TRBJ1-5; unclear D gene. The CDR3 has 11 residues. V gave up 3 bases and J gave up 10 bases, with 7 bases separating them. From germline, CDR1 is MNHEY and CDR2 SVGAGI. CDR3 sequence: CASSYGGPQHF. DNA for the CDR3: TGTGCCAGCAGTTATGGAGGACCCCAGCATTTT.

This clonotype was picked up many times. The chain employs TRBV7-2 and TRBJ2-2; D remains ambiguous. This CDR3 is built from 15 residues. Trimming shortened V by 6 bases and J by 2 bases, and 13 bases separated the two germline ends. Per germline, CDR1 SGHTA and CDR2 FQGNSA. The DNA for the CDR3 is TGTGCCAGCAGTACGGATGGGGTCAACACCGGGGAGCTGTTTTTT. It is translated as CASSTDGVNTGELFF.

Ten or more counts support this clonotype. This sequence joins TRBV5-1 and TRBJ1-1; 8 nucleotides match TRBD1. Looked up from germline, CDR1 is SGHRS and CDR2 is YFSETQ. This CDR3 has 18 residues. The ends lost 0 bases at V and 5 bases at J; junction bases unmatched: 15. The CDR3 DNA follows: TGCGCCAGCAGCTTGGCGGGACTCCGGACAGGGTCAAGGACTGAAGCTTTCTTT. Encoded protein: CASSLAGLRTGSRTEAFF.

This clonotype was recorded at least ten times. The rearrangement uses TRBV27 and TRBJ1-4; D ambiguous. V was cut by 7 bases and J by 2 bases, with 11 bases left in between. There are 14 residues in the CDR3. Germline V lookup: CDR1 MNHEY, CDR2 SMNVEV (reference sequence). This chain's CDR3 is CASTTGSTNEKLFF. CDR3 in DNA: TGTGCCAGCACAACCGGGTCGACTAATGAAAAACTGTTTTTT. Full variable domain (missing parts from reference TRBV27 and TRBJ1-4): EAQVTQNPRYLITVTGKKLTVTCSQNMNHEYMSWYRQDPGLGLRQIYYSMNVEVTDKGDVPEGYKVSRKEKRNFPLILESPSPNQTSLYFCASTTGSTNEKLFFGSGTQLSVL.

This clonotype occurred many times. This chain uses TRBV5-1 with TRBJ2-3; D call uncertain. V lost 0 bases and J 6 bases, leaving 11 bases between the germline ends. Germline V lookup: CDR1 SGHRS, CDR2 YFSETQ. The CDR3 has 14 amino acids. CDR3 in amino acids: CASSLDLSYDTQYF. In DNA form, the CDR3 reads TGCGCCAGCAGCTTGGACCTCTCCTATGATACGCAGTATTTT. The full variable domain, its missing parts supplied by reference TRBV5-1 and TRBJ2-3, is KAGVTQTPRYLIKTRGQQVTLSCSPISGHRSVSWYQQTPGQGLQFLFEYFSETQRNKGNFPGRFSGRQFSNSRSEMNVSTLELGDSALYLCASSLDLSYDTQYFGPGTRLTVL.

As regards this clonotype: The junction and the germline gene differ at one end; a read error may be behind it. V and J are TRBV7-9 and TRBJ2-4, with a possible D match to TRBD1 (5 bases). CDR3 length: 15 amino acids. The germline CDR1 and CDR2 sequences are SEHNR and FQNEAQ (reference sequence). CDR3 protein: CASSLGAGAKNVQYF. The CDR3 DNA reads TGTGCCAGCAGCCTAGGGGCTGGAGCCAAAAACGTTCAGTACTTC.

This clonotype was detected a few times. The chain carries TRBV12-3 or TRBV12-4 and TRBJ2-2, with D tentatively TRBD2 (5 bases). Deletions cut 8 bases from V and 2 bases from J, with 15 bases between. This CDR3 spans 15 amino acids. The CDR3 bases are TGTGCCAGCGGCCCCCTTGCGGGTAACACCGGGGAGCTGTTTTTT. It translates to CASGPLAGNTGELFF.

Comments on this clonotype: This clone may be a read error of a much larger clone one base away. The CDR3 coding sequence is TGTACCAGCAGTCCCCCTCTTACAGGGTTTTCAGGAAACACCATATATTTT. This encodes CTSSPPLTGFSGNTIYF. The J gene is TRBJ1-3, the V gene TRBV28; TRBD1 might be the D (6 bases). Looked up from germline, CDR1 is MDHEN and CDR2 is SYDVKM. The CDR3 has 17 amino acids.

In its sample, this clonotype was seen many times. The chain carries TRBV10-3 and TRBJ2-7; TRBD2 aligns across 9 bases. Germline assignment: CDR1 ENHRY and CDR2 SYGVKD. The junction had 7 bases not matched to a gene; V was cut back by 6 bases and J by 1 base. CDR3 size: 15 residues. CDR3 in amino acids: CAISTSSGASYEQYF. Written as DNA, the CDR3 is TGTGCCATCAGCACTTCTAGCGGGGCGTCCTACGAGCAGTACTTC.

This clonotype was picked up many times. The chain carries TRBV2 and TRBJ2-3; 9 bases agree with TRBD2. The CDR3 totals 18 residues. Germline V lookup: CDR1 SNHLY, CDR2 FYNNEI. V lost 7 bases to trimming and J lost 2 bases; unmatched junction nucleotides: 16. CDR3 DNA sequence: TGTGCCAGCAATCTTCGCGTTGTGACTAGCGGCAACACAGATACGCAGTATTTT. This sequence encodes CASNLRVVTSGNTDTQYF.

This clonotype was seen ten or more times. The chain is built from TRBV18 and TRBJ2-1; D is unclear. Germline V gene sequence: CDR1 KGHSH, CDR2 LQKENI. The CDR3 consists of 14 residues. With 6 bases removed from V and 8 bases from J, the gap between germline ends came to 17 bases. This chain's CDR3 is CASSPPDIVHEQFF. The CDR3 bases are TGTGCCAGCTCCCCTCCCGACATTGTGCATGAGCAGTTCTTC.

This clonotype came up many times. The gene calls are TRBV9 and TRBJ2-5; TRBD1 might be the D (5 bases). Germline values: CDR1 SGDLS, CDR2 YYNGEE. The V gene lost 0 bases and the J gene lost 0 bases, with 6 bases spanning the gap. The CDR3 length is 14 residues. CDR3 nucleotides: TGTGCCAGCAGCGTAGAGGGGAACCAAGAGACCCAGTACTTC. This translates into CASSVEGNQETQYF.

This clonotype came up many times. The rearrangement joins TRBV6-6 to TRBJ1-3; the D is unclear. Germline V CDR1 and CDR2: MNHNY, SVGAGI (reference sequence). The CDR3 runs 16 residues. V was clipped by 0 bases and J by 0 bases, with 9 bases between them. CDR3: CASSYSTQLSGNTIYF. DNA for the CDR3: TGTGCCAGCAGTTACTCTACACAGCTCTCTGGAAACACCATATATTTT.

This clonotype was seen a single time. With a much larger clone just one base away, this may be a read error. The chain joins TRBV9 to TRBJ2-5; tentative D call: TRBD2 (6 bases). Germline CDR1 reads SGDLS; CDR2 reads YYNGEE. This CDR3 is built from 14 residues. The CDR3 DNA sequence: TGTGCCAGCACCGGGGGTCCTGAACAAGAGGCCCAGTACTTC. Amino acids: CASTGGPEQEAQYF.

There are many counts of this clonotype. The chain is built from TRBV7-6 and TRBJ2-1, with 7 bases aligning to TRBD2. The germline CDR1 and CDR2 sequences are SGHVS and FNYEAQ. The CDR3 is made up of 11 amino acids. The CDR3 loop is CASGSNNEQFF. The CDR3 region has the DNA TGTGCTAGCGGGTCGAACAATGAGCAGTTCTTC.

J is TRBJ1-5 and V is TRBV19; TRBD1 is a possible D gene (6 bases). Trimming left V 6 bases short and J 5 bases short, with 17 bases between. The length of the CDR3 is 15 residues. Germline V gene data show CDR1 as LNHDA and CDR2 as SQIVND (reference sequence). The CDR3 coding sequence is TGTGCCAGTAGCCAACTGGGGGGCGGGTATCAGCCCCAGCATTTT. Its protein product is CASSQLGGGYQPQHF.

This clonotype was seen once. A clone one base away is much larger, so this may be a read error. CDR3 bases: TGTGCCAGCAGTTTAAGGGGGGGCGGGGACTCCTACGAGCAGTACTTC. Amino acids: CASSLRGGGDSYEQYF. V gene TRBV12-3 or TRBV12-4 combines with J gene TRBJ2-7; tentative D call: TRBD2 (7 bases). With 2 bases removed from V and 0 bases from J, the gap between germline ends came to 14 bases. CDR3 length: 16 amino acids.

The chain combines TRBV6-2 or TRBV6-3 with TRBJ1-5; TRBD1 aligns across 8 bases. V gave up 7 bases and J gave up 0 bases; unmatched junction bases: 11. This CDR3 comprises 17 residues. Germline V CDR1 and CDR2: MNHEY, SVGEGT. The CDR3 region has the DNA TGTGCCAGCAATATGGACAGGGTAGATCATAGCAATCAGCCCCAGCATTTT. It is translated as CASNMDRVDHSNQPQHF.

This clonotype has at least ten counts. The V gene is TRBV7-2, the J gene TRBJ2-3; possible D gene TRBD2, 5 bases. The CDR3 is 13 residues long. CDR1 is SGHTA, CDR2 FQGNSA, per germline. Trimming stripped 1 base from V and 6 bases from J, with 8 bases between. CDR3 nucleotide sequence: TGTGCCAGCAGCTTAGGGAGGAGGGATACGCAGTATTTT. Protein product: CASSLGRRDTQYF.

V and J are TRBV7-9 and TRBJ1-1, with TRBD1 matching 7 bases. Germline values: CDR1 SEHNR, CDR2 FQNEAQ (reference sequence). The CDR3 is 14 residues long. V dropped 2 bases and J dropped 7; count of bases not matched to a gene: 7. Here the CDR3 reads CASSLRGQPREAFF. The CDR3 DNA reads TGTGCCAGCAGCTTAAGGGGACAGCCCCGTGAAGCTTTCTTT.